The next 15 T cell receptor beta chains were all read from a single sample in a study of monozygotic twins with inflammatory bowel disease. TCRdb re-called the 5' RACE reads; one entry per CDR3 protein, DNA not given. Across a few hundred thousand distinct CDR3 sequences, the top ten clones capture around 1.5% of the sample. Sequenced input: blood. The source of these receptors is a human donor with ulcerative colitis or Crohn's disease, or a healthy co-twin of an affected twin (not recorded which).

This chain connects TRBV7-2 to TRBJ2-3; the D call of TRBD2 rests on TCRdb alone, since no DNA is present to check it. The V gene's germline CDR1 is SGHTA and CDR2 FQGNSA. This CDR3 is 15 amino acids long. This chain's CDR3 is CASSPGTSVADTQYF. Supplemented by reference TRBV7-2 and TRBJ2-3, the full variable domain reads GAGVSQSPSNKVTEKGKDVELRCDPISGHTALYWYRQSLGQGLEFLIYFQGNSAPDKSGLPSDRFSAERTGGSVSTLTIQRTQQEDSAVYLCASSPGTSVADTQYFGPGTRLTVL.

The chain recombines TRBV7-3 with TRBJ2-3; lacking DNA, the TRBD1 call made by TCRdb goes unchecked. CDR3 length: 16 amino acids. Germline V gene lookup returns CDR1 SGHTA and CDR2 FQGTGA. The CDR3 region is CASSFGRDRLTDTQYF.

The J gene is TRBJ1-1, the V gene TRBV5-1. The CDR3 length is 13 residues. CDR1 SGHRS and CDR2 YFSETQ come from the germline V gene. The CDR3 loop is CASSLDGGTEAFF.

The rearrangement joins TRBV7-9 to TRBJ2-5; the D call of TRBD2 rests on TCRdb alone, since no DNA is present to check it. The CDR3 has 13 residues. Germline assignment: CDR1 SEHNR and CDR2 FQNEAQ (reference sequence). The chain's CDR3 is CASSWTSRETQYF.

This chain joins TRBV27 and TRBJ1-2. CDR3 length: 15 amino acids. CDR1 is MNHEY, CDR2 SMNVEV, per germline (reference sequence). CDR3 amino acids: CASSRAGGGGYGYTF.

This chain connects TRBV12-3 or TRBV12-4 to TRBJ1-5. The CDR3 spans 15 residues. CDR3 sequence reads: CASRTSSGFNQPQHF.

This sequence joins TRBV7-8 and TRBJ1-2. This CDR3 is built from 15 residues. Germline loops: CDR1 SGHVS, CDR2 FQNEAQ. The CDR3 loop is CASSAREGGGYGYTF.

This chain joins TRBV5-1 and TRBJ2-7; TCRdb's assignment of TRBD1 cannot be checked, as there is no DNA. Germline CDR1 SGHRS, CDR2 YFSETQ. The CDR3 totals 16 residues. CDR3 residues: CASTKGRDRNVDEQYF.

The gene calls are TRBV11-1 and TRBJ2-1; TCRdb lists TRBD2, though no DNA is available to test this call. CDR1 is SGHAT, CDR2 FQDESV, per germline (reference sequence). This CDR3 has 23 residues. CDR3 region: CASSLAPGTSGGAVRSKFNEQFF.

The CDR3 loop reads CASRSRGGFGEKLFF. The chain has TRBV27 and TRBJ1-4; TCRdb's D call of TRBD1 is untestable without DNA. Germline lookup yields CDR1 MNHEY and CDR2 SMNVEV (reference sequence). This CDR3 has 15 amino acids.

The gene calls are TRBV7-3 and TRBJ2-3. CDR3 length: 15 amino acids. Germline V gene lookup returns CDR1 SGHTA and CDR2 FQGTGA. CDR3 sequence reads: CASSSRLSDADTQYF.

The chain links TRBV6-1 to TRBJ2-2. The CDR3 has 15 residues. CDR1 is MNHNS and CDR2 is SASEGT in the germline V gene. The CDR3 spells CASSELRYDTGELFF.

The chain combines TRBV20-1 with TRBJ1-1; TCRdb outputs TRBD1, but without DNA this stays unchecked. This CDR3 region has 15 residues. Germline CDR1 reads DFQATT; CDR2 reads SNEGSKA (reference sequence). CDR3 sequence: CSASSSDRGNTEAFF.

The chain couples TRBV7-2 to TRBJ1-1. This CDR3 contains 12 residues. Germline lookup yields CDR1 SGHTA and CDR2 FQGNSA. CDR3 sequence reads: CASSFTNTEAFF.

The chain joins TRBV7-9 to TRBJ2-5; TCRdb's assignment of TRBD2 cannot be checked, as there is no DNA. The CDR3 extends over 13 amino acids. CDR1 is SEHNR, CDR2 FQNEAQ, per germline (reference sequence). The chain's CDR3 is CASSPTSEETQYF. The complete variable domain, with remaining parts taken from reference TRBV7-9 and TRBJ2-5, reads DTGVSQNPRHKITKRGQNVTFRCDPISEHNRLYWYRQTLGQGPEFLTYFQNEAQLEKSRLLSDRFSAERPKGSFSTLEIQRTEQGDSAMYLCASSPTSEETQYFGPGTRLLVL.